In this sample, the clone carrying this T cell receptor beta chain turned up once. Data came from immunoSEQ multiplex PCR; TCRdb stores just in-frame clones and leaves some out. The sample has 200,000 to 300,000 clones; 82% are singletons. This sample was included in a study of blood T cell repertoires in COVID-19. As for the study in general: Both acute and convalescent COVID-19 samples were obtained from the United States, Italy and Spain. PBMCs, B-cell-depleted T cells, or T cells were the source of the cDNA or gDNA that made up the material.

The trim removed 4 bases at V and 4 bases at J, leaving 2 bases unmatched. The CDR3 covers 14 residues. Germline V lookup: CDR1 SGHDN, CDR2 FVKESK. The sequencing input was peripheral blood. This TCR was sampled from a woman aged 18-29 years with acute or convalescent COVID-19. V usage is TRBV14 and J usage is TRBJ1-3; 9 bases are shared with TRBD1. CDR3 sequence: CASSPGTGGNTIYF. The DNA for the CDR3 is TGTGCCAGCAGCCCCGGGACAGGGGGAAACACCATATATTTT.